These 23 T cell receptor beta chains share one sample of origin, sequenced in a study of T cell responses to AZD1222 COVID-19 vaccine. The protocol was immunoSEQ multiplex PCR, while the TCRdb copy is restricted to in-frame clones and leaves out a portion. The sample consists of tens of thousands of clones, roughly nine tenths of them appearing once. The sequenced sample was peripheral blood, obtained on day 0 of AZD1222 vaccination. The receptor set was obtained from an adult in good health.

The chain recombines TRBV19 with TRBJ1-2, with TRBD1 identical over 9 bases. The CDR3 spans 14 residues. Trimming removed 8 bases from V and 4 bases from J; junction bases left unmatched: 8. Per germline, CDR1 LNHDA and CDR2 SQIVND (reference sequence). The CDR3 here is CASAETGGGYGYTF. The CDR3, as DNA: TGTGCCAGTGCAGAGACAGGGGGTGGCTATGGCTACACCTTC.

This clone appeared a few times. The DNA for the CDR3 is TGTGCCAGCAGCTTGGGTAGGGGTGAATCCTACAATGAGCAGTTCTTC. Protein product: CASSLGRGESYNEQFF. The chain joins TRBV5-4 to TRBJ2-1; TRBD1 is a possible D gene (5 bases). Germline-derived CDR1 and CDR2 are SGHNT and YYREEE (reference sequence). The CDR3 runs to 16 residues. V was clipped by 0 bases and J by 1 base, with 11 bases between them.

With respect to this clone: The same CDR3 also results from other DNA sequences found in this sample. The chain carries TRBV7-8 and TRBJ2-1, with D possibly TRBD2 on 5 matching bases. V lost 1 base to trimming and J lost 5 bases, with 12 bases between them. From germline, CDR1 is SGHVS and CDR2 FQNEAQ. This CDR3 is 15 amino acids long. This CDR3 reads CASSLVGLADNEQFF. The CDR3 bases are TGTGCCAGCAGCTTAGTAGGGCTAGCAGACAATGAGCAGTTCTTC.

V usage is TRBV3-1 (or the pseudogene TRBV3-2) and J usage is TRBJ2-1, with 16 bases matching TRBD2. CDR1 is LGHDT, CDR2 YNNKEL, per germline (reference sequence). This CDR3 has 18 residues. Losses at the gene ends were 5 bases for V and 7 bases for J; bases not matched to a gene: 11. The chain's CDR3 is CASSSRVGLAGGLNEQFF. In DNA, the CDR3 is TGTGCCAGCAGCTCCCGGGTGGGACTAGCGGGGGGGCTAAATGAGCAGTTCTTC.

In its sample, this clone was seen a few times. The chain combines TRBV9 with TRBJ2-7; D possibly corresponds to TRBD2 (5 bases). The CDR3 covers 13 residues. V was pared by 4 bases and J by 3 bases, with 11 bases between. Germline lookup yields CDR1 SGDLS and CDR2 YYNGEE. DNA of the CDR3: TGTGCCAGCAGCACGGGGTGGGGCTACGAGCAGTACTTC. Translating gives CASSTGWGYEQYF.

In DNA form, the CDR3 reads TGCGCCAGCAGCCAAGCGGGAGGGATTGCCTACGAGCAGTACTTC. Protein product: CASSQAGGIAYEQYF. The J gene is TRBJ2-7, the V gene TRBV4-3, with 8 bases aligning to TRBD2. Germline values: CDR1 LGHNA, CDR2 YSLEER. CDR3 size: 15 residues. J was trimmed by 2 bases and V by 1 base; bases with no gene match: 4.

This rearrangement joins TRBV10-1 to TRBJ1-1; D not resolved. Per germline, CDR1 WNHNN and CDR2 SYGVQD (reference sequence). The CDR3 spans 13 residues. V dropped 2 bases and J dropped 1 base, with 5 bases sitting between them. Here the CDR3 DNA reads TGCGCCAGCAGTGAGGGGAGGAACACTGAAGCTTTCTTT. Its translation is CASSEGRNTEAFF.

The rearrangement joins TRBV24-1 to TRBJ1-2; a possible D gene is TRBD1 (5 bases). Germline CDR1 is KGHDR and CDR2 is SFDVKD. The CDR3 contains 14 residues. Trimming shortened V by 3 bases and J by 6 bases, and 13 bases separated the two germline ends. As DNA, the CDR3 is TGTGCCACCAGTGATCCCGGGACCGCCGATGGCTACACCTTC. It specifies CATSDPGTADGYTF.

The chain couples TRBV7-2 to TRBJ2-1; TRBD2 aligns across 10 bases. Germline V gives CDR1 SGHTA, CDR2 FQGNSA. The CDR3 consists of 17 residues. J lost 8 bases, V lost 1 base, and 11 bases had no gene match. DNA of the CDR3: TGTGCCAGCAGCTTAGTGGCGGTAGCGGGGGGCCGCGATGAGCAGTTCTTC. It translates to CASSLVAVAGGRDEQFF.

The genes are TRBV27 and TRBJ2-1, with TRBD1 matching 9 bases. The trim removed 4 bases at V and 4 bases at J, leaving 2 bases unmatched. The CDR3 is 14 amino acids. Germline V lookup: CDR1 MNHEY, CDR2 SMNVEV (reference sequence). The DNA of the CDR3 is TGTGCCAGCAGTTCGGGGACAGGGTACAATGAGCAGTTCTTC. Its translation: CASSSGTGYNEQFF.

The V gene is TRBV6-1, the J gene TRBJ2-7; 12 bases line up with TRBD2. V shed 2 bases, J shed 5 bases, and the junction held 4 bases outside the gene matches. This CDR3 spans 15 amino acids. Per germline, CDR1 MNHNS and CDR2 SASEGT. The CDR3 coding sequence is TGTGCCAGCAGTGAACAGACTAGCGGGAGTCACGAGCAGTACTTC. Its translation: CASSEQTSGSHEQYF.

V usage is TRBV11-2 and J usage is TRBJ1-3; D remains ambiguous. Trimming pared 0 bases from V and 3 bases from J, leaving 9 bases between. Germline V gives CDR1 SGHAT, CDR2 FQNNGV. CDR3 length: 15 amino acids. CDR3: CASSLDARVGNTIYF. The CDR3, as DNA: TGTGCCAGCAGCTTAGATGCGAGGGTTGGAAACACCATATATTTT.

The chain has TRBV15 and TRBJ2-1; no firm D call. The V and J ends lost 1 base and 9 bases respectively, with 19 bases between them. Per germline, CDR1 LNHNV and CDR2 YYDKDF (reference sequence). The CDR3 length is 16 residues. The DNA for the CDR3 is TGTGCCACCAGCAGAGTGGGTAACAGTCGTGAGCGTGAGCAGTTCTTC. Protein sequence: CATSRVGNSREREQFF.

This clone showed up just a few times. The chain links TRBV28 to TRBJ2-3; 10 bases fit TRBD2. The CDR3 consists of 15 residues. After removal of 6 bases from V and 0 bases from J, the junction contained 3 bases not matched to a gene. The V gene's germline CDR1 is MDHEN and CDR2 SYDVKM. DNA for the CDR3: TGTGCCAGCAGGACTAGCGGGCCTAGCACAGATACGCAGTATTTT. Its protein is CASRTSGPSTDTQYF. Together with reference TRBV28 and TRBJ2-3, the CDR3 gives the full variable domain: DVKVTQSSRYLVKRTGEKVFLECVQDMDHENMFWYRQDPGLGLRLIYFSYDVKMKEKGDIPEGYSVSREKKERFSLILESASTNQTSMYLCASRTSGPSTDTQYFGPGTRLTVL.

The V gene is TRBV12-3 or TRBV12-4, the J gene TRBJ1-4; tentative D call: TRBD1 (6 bases). V shed 5 bases and J shed 16 bases, with 20 bases lying between them. This CDR3 is 13 amino acids long. CDR3 sequence reads: CASSHSYRDIKFF. The CDR3 DNA follows: TGTGCCAGCAGTCATTCTTACCGGGACATTAAGTTTTTT.

The rearrangement links TRBV6-5 to TRBJ1-1, with TRBD1 identical over 8 bases. Germline V gives CDR1 MNHEY, CDR2 SVGAGI. V lost 7 bases to trimming and J lost 6 bases; unmatched junction nucleotides: 10. The CDR3 totals 14 residues. The CDR3 DNA sequence: TGTGCCAGCATGGGGATTCAGGGGGCATCTGAAGCTTTCTTT. Amino acids: CASMGIQGASEAFF.

The chain employs TRBV3-1 (or the pseudogene TRBV3-2) and TRBJ2-3; D could derive from TRBD1 or TRBD2 (7 bases each). The CDR3 totals 20 residues. Trimming left V 1 base short and J 2 bases short, with 25 bases between. CDR1 is LGHDT, CDR2 YNNKEL, per germline (reference sequence). CDR3 sequence (DNA): TGTGCCAGCAGCCAAGGACGACAGGGAGGGCTCATCGGGGCCACAGATACGCAGTATTTT. It is translated as CASSQGRQGGLIGATDTQYF.

The sample holds a few counts of this clone. This rearrangement joins TRBV27 to TRBJ2-6, with no clear D. The V and J ends lost 5 bases and 0 bases respectively, with 5 bases between them. CDR3 length equals 14 residues. Germline values: CDR1 MNHEY, CDR2 SMNVEV (reference sequence). The CDR3 sequence: CASSPLSGANVLTF. CDR3 DNA: TGTGCCAGCAGTCCCCTCTCTGGGGCCAACGTCCTGACTTTC.

The chain carries TRBV7-2 and TRBJ2-3; tentatively, D is TRBD2 (6 bases). V was clipped by 5 bases and J by 3 bases, with 18 bases between them. This CDR3 contains 16 residues. Germline V gives CDR1 SGHTA, CDR2 FQGNSA. The DNA for the CDR3 is TGTGCCAGCAGCCTACAAGCGGGTGGGGGGACAGATACGCAGTATTTT. The encoded protein is CASSLQAGGGTDTQYF.

The CDR3 DNA reads as TGTGCCAGCAGCCGAGACAGATCTGAAGCTTTCTTT. Translation gives CASSRDRSEAFF. The chain couples TRBV4-2 to TRBJ1-1; maybe TRBD1 (5 bases). The CDR3 length is 12 residues. Germline V gives CDR1 LGHNA, CDR2 YNFKEQ. Trimming cost V 4 bases and J 6 bases, with 9 bases left between them.

This clone was seen only a few times. The V gene is TRBV4-3, the J gene TRBJ2-2; D may be TRBD2 (6 bases). The CDR3 spans 16 residues. The V and J ends lost 0 bases and 7 bases respectively, with 15 bases between them. The germline V gene encodes CDR1 LGHNA and CDR2 YSLEER. The CDR3 nucleotides are TGCGCCAGCAGCCAAGATTCAGGGCGGGGACGCGGGGAGCTGTTTTTT. Protein product: CASSQDSGRGRGELFF.

This chain connects TRBV19 to TRBJ1-5; tentative D call: TRBD1 (6 bases). This CDR3 contains 14 residues. Trimming stripped 3 bases from V and 7 bases from J, with 13 bases between. The germline V gene has CDR1 LNHDA and CDR2 SQIVND (reference sequence). DNA for the CDR3: TGTGCCAGTAGTATCCGGGGGCTTAACCAGCCCCAGCATTTT. The encoded protein is CASSIRGLNQPQHF.

V and J are TRBV4-3 and TRBJ1-2, with TRBD1 matching over 9 bases. V shed 0 bases, J shed 8 bases, and the junction held 7 bases outside the gene matches. This CDR3 is 15 amino acids long. Germline V gene data show CDR1 as LGHNA and CDR2 as YSLEER. The CDR3 DNA reads TGCGCCAGCAGCCAAGAGTGGGGGACAGGGTGGGGCTACACCTTC. As protein: CASSQEWGTGWGYTF.